This paragraph covers one TCR beta chain sequence. The antigen remains undetermined. This record belongs to a study of CD8+ T cells in alopecia areata. Study overall: Twice a day, 5 to 10 mg of oral tofacitinib was administered to treated patients.

Broader study findings: Baseline CD8+ expansion's link to response remains uncertain, as there was one nonresponder.

Extraction and reverse transcription of RNA yielded cDNA as the sequencing template. Assay: immunoSEQ multiplex PCR; the TCRdb copy retains only in-frame clones and omits some. The repertoire holds about 220,000 clones, with 50% to 70% as singletons. Documented treatment: oral pan-JAK inhibitor, 5-10 mg twice daily. The germline V gene has CDR1 SGHRS and CDR2 YFSETQ. The CDR3 length is 14 residues. The ends were cut back, 7 bases at V and 3 bases at J, with 16 bases in the middle. V gene TRBV5-1 combines with J gene TRBJ1-1, with D perhaps matching TRBD1 (5 bases). The receptor comes from a human donor with alopecia areata. The sample was CD4+ T cells sorted from blood, taken at week 4, from a patient treated with tofacitinib. The CDR3 DNA follows: TGCGCCAGCCTACTCACCGGGGGGGACACTGAAGCTTTCTTT. Translating it yields CASLLTGGDTEAFF.